Sequencing of this T cell receptor beta chain was carried out in a study of cytomegalovirus exposure and HLA in healthy donors. PCR was performed using 60 Vbeta and 13 Jbeta primers. TCRdb keeps only in-frame clones here, not all; method: immunoSEQ multiplex PCR. The data show more than 150,000 clones, more than 65% seen once. Sequenced: PBMCs. The receptor was isolated from a girl under 10 years old in good health and CMV-seropositive.

CDR3 DNA sequence: TGTGCCAGCAGCCGGTTCTCTCTTGGGGGCAGAGGGGCCGGAGATAATTCACCCCTCCACTTT. Translation gives CASSRFSLGGRGAGDNSPLHF. The rearrangement uses TRBV27 and TRBJ1-6; D might be TRBD1 (6 bases). Germline V gene sequence: CDR1 MNHEY, CDR2 SMNVEV (reference sequence). V dropped 6 bases and J dropped 5 bases, with 32 bases sitting between them. CDR3 length equals 21 residues.